Here is one T cell receptor beta chain with its context. Its specificity is unknown. Repertoires were generated with immunoSEQ multiplex PCR, while TCRdb's copy carries only in-frame clones and drops some. The profile shows 85,000 to 130,000 clones, roughly 87% of them singletons. This specimen comes from a study of graft-versus-host responses after intestinal transplantation. Study summary: Every recipient had anti-thymocyte globulin induction and two to three years of tacrolimus plus steroids. Notes on the study in general: GvH clonotypes were identified within recipient marrow, with a subset emerging first in ileum or blood. The study associated peak circulating GvH clone levels with early post-transplant HvG declines. Some patients had graft-donor T cell macrochimerism. In their allografts, the ratios of graft-versus-host to host-versus-graft T cell clones were high.

Germline CDR1 and CDR2: WNHNN and SYGVQD (reference sequence). The CDR3 covers 13 residues. Trimming cost V 6 bases and J 4 bases; bases outside gene matches: 2. The J gene is TRBJ1-2, the V gene TRBV10-1; TRBD1 aligns across 10 bases. This receptor was obtained from a human donor who received an intestinal transplant. Sample: unstimulated CD4+ T cells sorted from spleen or lymph node cells, taken before intestinal transplant. The CDR3 spells CASSRDRGYGYTF. DNA of the CDR3: TGCGCCAGCAGCCGGGACAGGGGCTATGGCTACACCTTC.